The entry that follows covers one TCR beta chain sequence. Within the sample, other DNA sequences also encode this same CDR3. The naive CD8 population came from CD45RO-negative cells selected for CCR7, without terminally differentiated effector memory CD45RA+ cells. This sample is part of a study of shared clonotypes between healthy human individuals. The method was immunoSEQ multiplex PCR; TCRdb's version includes in-frame clones alone and lacks a portion of them. The top ten clones hold roughly 1.7% of a sample with about 2.2 million clones, around 95% of them seen once. The length of the CDR3 is 14 residues. Trimming took off 0 bases at V and 2 bases at J, with 8 bases between the two ends. Germline V gene data show CDR1 as SGHKS and CDR2 as YYEKEE (reference sequence).

The origin of this receptor is a young man in good health. Some clones in this sample may be carry-over from other donors' samples. This chain uses TRBV5-5 with TRBJ1-1; D gene ambiguous. Sample: naive CD8+ T cells from PBMCs. Here the CDR3 reads CASSLGRLNTEAFF. The CDR3 nucleotides are TGTGCCAGCAGCTTGGGACGGTTAAACACTGAAGCTTTCTTT.